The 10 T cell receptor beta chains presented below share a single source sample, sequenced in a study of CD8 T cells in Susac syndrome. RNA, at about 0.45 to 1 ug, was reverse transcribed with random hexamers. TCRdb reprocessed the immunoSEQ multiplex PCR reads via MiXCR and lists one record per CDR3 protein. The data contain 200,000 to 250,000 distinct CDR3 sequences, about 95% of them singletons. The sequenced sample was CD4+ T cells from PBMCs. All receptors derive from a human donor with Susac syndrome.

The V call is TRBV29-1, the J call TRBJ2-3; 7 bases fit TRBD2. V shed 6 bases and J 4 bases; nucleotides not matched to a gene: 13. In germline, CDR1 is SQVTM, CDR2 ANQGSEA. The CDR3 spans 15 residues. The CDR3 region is CSVRQGSGEADTQYF. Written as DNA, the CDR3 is TGCAGCGTAAGGCAAGGGAGCGGGGAAGCAGATACGCAGTATTTT.

The CDR3 nucleotides are TGCGCCAGCAGCTTGGAGGACGGAAACACCATATATTTT. Its protein product is CASSLEDGNTIYF. This sequence joins TRBV5-1 and TRBJ1-3; D not certain. Looked up from germline, CDR1 is SGHRS and CDR2 is YFSETQ. V was shortened by 0 bases and J by 4 bases, with 5 bases between the two germline ends. This CDR3 comprises 13 residues.

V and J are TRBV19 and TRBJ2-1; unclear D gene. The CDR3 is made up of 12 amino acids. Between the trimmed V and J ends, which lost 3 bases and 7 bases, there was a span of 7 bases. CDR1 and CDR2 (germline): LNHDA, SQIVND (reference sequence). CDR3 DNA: TGTGCCAGTAGTATGATTGCGAATGAGCAGTTCTTC. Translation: CASSMIANEQFF. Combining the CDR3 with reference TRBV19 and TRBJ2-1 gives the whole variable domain DGGITQSPKYLFRKEGQNVTLSCEQNLNHDAMYWYRQDPGQGLRLIYYSQIVNDFQKGDIAEGYSVSREKKESFPLTVTSAQKNPTAFYLCASSMIANEQFFGPGTRLTVL.

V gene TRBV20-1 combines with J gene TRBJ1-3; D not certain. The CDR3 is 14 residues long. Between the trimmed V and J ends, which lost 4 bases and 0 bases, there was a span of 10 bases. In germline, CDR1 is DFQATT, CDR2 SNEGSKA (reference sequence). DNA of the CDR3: TGCAGTGCTAAGCACACCACCTCTGGAAACACCATATATTTT. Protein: CSAKHTTSGNTIYF.

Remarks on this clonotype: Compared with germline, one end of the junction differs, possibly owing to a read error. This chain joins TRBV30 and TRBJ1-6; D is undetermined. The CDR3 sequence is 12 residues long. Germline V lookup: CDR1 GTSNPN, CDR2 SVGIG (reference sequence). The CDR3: CAWNSNNSPLHF. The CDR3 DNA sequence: TGTGCCTGGAACTCCAATAATTCACCCCTCCACTTT.

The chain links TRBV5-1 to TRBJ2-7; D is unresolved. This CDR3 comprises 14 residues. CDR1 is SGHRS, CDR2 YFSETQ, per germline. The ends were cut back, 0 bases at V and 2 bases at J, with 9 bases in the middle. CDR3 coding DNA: TGCGCCAGCAGCTTGGACCGAAATACCTACGAGCAGTACTTC. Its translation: CASSLDRNTYEQYF.

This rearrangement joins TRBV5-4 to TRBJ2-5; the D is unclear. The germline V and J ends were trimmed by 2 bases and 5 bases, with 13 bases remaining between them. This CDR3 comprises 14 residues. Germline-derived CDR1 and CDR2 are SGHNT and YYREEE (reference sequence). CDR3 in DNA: TGTGCCAGCAGCTTTAGGAGTCTGGGGGAGACCCAGTACTTC. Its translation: CASSFRSLGETQYF.

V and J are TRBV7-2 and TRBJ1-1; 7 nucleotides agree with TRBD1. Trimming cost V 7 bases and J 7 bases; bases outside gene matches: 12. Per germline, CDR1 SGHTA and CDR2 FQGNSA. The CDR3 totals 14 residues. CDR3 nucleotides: TGTGCCAGCATCCTAACTATAGGGGGCGTTGAAGCTTTCTTT. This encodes CASILTIGGVEAFF. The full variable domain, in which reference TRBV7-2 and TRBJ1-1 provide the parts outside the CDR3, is GAGVSQSPSNKVTEKGKDVELRCDPISGHTALYWYRQSLGQGLEFLIYFQGNSAPDKSGLPSDRFSAERTGGSVSTLTIQRTQQEDSAVYLCASILTIGGVEAFFGQGTRLTVV.

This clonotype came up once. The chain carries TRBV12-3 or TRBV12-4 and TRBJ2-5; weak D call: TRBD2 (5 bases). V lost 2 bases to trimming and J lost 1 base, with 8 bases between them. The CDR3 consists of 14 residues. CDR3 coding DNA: TGTGCCAGCAGTTTACGGGGAGCCCAAGAGACCCAGTACTTC. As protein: CASSLRGAQETQYF.

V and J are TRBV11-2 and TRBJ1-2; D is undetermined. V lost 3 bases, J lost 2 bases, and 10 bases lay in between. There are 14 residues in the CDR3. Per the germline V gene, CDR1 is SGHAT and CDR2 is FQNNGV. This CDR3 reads CASSLAVSNYGYTF. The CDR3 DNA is TGTGCCAGCAGCTTGGCCGTAAGCAACTATGGCTACACCTTC.